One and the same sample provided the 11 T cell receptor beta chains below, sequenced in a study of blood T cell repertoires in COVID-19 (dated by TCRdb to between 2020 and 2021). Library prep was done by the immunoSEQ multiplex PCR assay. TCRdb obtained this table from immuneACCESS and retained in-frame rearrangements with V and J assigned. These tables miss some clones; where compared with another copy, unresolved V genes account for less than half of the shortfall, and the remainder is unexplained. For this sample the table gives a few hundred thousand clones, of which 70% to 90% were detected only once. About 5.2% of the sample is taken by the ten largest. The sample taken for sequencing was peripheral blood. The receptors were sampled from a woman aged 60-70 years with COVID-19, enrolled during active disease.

CDR3 amino acids: CASSLEGLAGGRLNEQFF. CDR3 sequence (DNA): TGCGCCAGCAGCTTGGAGGGACTAGCGGGAGGAAGGTTGAATGAGCAGTTCTTC. The rearrangement uses TRBV5-1 and TRBJ2-1; 15 nucleotides match TRBD2. CDR3 length: 18 residues. Germline CDR1 and CDR2: SGHRS and YFSETQ. With 0 bases clipped from V and 7 bases from J, the junction kept 8 bases outside the gene matches.

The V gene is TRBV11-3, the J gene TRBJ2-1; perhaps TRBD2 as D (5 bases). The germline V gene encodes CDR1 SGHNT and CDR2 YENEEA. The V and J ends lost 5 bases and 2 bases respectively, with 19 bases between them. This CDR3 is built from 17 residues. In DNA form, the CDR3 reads TGTGCCAGCAGCCCCACTGGAGGCGTAGCTCCCTACAATGAGCAGTTCTTC. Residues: CASSPTGGVAPYNEQFF. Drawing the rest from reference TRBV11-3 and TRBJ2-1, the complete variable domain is EAGVVQSPRYKIIEKKQPVAFWCNPISGHNTLYWYLQNLGQGPELLIRYENEEAVDDSQLPKDRFSAERLKGVDSTLKIQPAELGDSAVYLCASSPTGGVAPYNEQFFGPGTRLTVL.

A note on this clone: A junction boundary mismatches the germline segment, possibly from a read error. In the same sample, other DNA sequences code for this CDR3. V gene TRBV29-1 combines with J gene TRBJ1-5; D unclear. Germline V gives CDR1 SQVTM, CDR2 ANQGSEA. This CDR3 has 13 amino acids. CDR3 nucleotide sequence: TGCAGCGTAAAAGCGGATAGCAATCAGCCTCAGCATTTT. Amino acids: CSVKADSNQPQHF.

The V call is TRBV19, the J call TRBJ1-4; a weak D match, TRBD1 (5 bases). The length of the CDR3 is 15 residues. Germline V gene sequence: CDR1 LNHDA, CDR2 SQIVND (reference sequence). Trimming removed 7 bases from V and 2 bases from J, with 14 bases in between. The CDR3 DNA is TGTGCCAGTACCCGGGGGAGGGCCACTAATGAAAAACTGTTTTTT. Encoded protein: CASTRGRATNEKLFF.

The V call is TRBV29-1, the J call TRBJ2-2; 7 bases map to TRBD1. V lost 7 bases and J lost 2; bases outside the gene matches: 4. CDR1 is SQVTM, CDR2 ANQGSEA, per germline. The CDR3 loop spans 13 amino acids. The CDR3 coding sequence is TGCAGCGCAGACAGGGACAACACCGGGGAGCTGTTTTTT. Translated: CSADRDNTGELFF.

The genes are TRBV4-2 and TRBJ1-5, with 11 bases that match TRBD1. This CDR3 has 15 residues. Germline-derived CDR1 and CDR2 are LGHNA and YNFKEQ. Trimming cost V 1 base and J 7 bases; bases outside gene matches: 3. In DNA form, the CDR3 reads TGTGCCAGCAGCCAAGGGACAGGGGGCGAGCAGCCCCAGCATTTT. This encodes CASSQGTGGEQPQHF.

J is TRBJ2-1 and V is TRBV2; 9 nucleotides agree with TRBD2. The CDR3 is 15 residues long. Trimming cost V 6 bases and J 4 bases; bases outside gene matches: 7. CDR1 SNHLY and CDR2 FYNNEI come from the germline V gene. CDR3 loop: CASSSSAGGYNEQFF. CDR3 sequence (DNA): TGTGCCAGCAGCTCGTCAGCGGGAGGTTACAATGAGCAGTTCTTC. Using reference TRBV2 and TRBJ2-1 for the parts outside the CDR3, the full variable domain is EPEVTQTPSHQVTQMGQEVILRCVPISNHLYFYWYRQILGQKVEFLVSFYNNEISEKSEIFDDQFSVERPDGSNFTLKIRSTKLEDSAMYFCASSSSAGGYNEQFFGPGTRLTVL.

CDR3 amino acids: CASSPDGLRTVKVEQYF. In DNA, the CDR3 is TGTGCCAGCAGCCCCGATGGGTTGAGGACAGTTAAAGTCGAGCAGTACTTC. The chain uses TRBV9 and TRBJ2-7; D might be TRBD1 (6 bases). Between the trimmed V and J ends, which lost 4 bases and 6 bases, there was a span of 26 bases. The CDR3 covers 17 residues. Germline lookup yields CDR1 SGDLS and CDR2 YYNGEE.

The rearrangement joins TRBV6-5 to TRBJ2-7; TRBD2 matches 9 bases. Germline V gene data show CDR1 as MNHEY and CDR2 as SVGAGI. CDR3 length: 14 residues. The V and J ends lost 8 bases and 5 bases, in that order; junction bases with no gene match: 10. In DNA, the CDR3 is TGTGCCAGCCGTAATAGCGGGAGATGGGACGAGCAGTACTTC. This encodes CASRNSGRWDEQYF.

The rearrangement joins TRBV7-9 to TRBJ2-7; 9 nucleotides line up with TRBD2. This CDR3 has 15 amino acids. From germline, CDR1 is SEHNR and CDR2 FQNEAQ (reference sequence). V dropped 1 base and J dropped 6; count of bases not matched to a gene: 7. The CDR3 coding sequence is TGTGCCAGCAGCTTAGGGCTAGCGGGATTCGGCGAGCAGTACTTC. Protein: CASSLGLAGFGEQYF.

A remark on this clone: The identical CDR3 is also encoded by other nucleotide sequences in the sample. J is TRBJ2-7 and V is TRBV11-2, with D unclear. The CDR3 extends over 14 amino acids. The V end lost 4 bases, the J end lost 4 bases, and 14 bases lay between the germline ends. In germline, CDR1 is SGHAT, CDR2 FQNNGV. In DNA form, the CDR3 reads TGTGCCAGCAGCTCTGGAGACTCTCGGTACGAGCAGTACTTC. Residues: CASSSGDSRYEQYF.